Frequency places the clone carrying this TCR beta chain as medium-sized. Its antigen is unidentified. The source of the sample is a study of human CD8 memory T cell subsets. Study-level points and caveats: According to Chao1 estimates, stem-like memory T cells seemed more diverse than precursor exhausted T cells were. When compared with each other, stem-like memory and precursor exhausted T cell repertoires showed minimal overlap. Only T cell receptor beta chains were sequenced in this study. Stem-like memory T cells matched precursor exhausted T cells in high diversity, which effector memory cells lacked.

Investigators built TCR beta libraries using UMI-labeled 5' RACE. TCRdb reprocessed the 5' RACE reads and keeps a single row for each CDR3 protein, giving no DNA. The sample yields about 5,100 distinct CDR3 sequences, of which the top ten take up 35% to 40%. The CDR3 runs 14 residues. Germline loops: CDR1 MNHNY, CDR2 SVGAGI (reference sequence). Sequencing used CD8+ T cells from PBMCs. This receptor was obtained from a human donor in good health. The rearrangement joins TRBV6-6 to TRBJ1-4; TCRdb designates TRBD1, a call that cannot be tested without DNA. The chain's CDR3 is CASSLPGIGEKLFF.